The 5 T cell receptor beta chains reported below all come from one sample, sequenced in a study of identifying expanded T cells in peripheral blood. Libraries were prepared by immunoSEQ multiplex PCR; TCRdb keeps only in-frame clonotypes and omits some of them. This sample has approximately 100,000 clones, with around 88% found just once. Sequencing input: blood. Receptors originate from a person aged 18 to 75 in good health.

Comment on this clone: Compared with germline, one end of the junction differs, possibly owing to a read error. This chain joins TRBV7-8 and TRBJ2-5; D is perhaps TRBD2 (6 bases). The germline V gene encodes CDR1 SGHVS and CDR2 FQNEAQ. The CDR3 loop spans 16 amino acids. The DNA for the CDR3 is TGTGCCAGCAGTTTAGGTTTCCCCGGAGGAGGGGAGACCCAGTACTTC. The encoded protein is CASSLGFPGGGETQYF.

A remark on this clone: The germline gene is not matched at one end of the junction; a read error may be the cause. This chain joins TRBV11-3 and TRBJ2-1; D possibly corresponds to TRBD2 (6 bases). CDR1 and CDR2 from the germline V gene are SGHNT and YENEEA. This CDR3 spans 16 amino acids. The CDR3 DNA is TGTGCCAGCAGCCTAGATGCGGGGACTTCCTACAATGAGCAGTTCTTC. Encoded protein: CASSLDAGTSYNEQFF.

At least ten counts were recorded for this clone. The chain has TRBV4-3 and TRBJ1-5, with D perhaps TRBD1 (6 bases). The V gene's germline CDR1 is LGHNA and CDR2 YSLEER. V lost 7 bases to trimming and J lost 4 bases, with 23 bases between them. CDR3 length equals 17 residues. DNA of the CDR3: TGCGCCAGCACACCCGAGCTCGGGGGCGCAGGAAATCAGCCCCAGCATTTT. Its translation is CASTPELGGAGNQPQHF.

The chain carries TRBV5-4 and TRBJ1-5, with TRBD1 matching 10 bases. With 4 bases clipped from V and 7 bases from J, the junction kept 8 bases outside the gene matches. From germline, CDR1 is SGHNT and CDR2 YYREEE (reference sequence). The CDR3 covers 15 residues. CDR3 loop: CASSLRQGAWQPQHF. CDR3 in DNA: TGTGCCAGCAGCCTAAGACAGGGGGCCTGGCAGCCCCAGCATTTT. The full variable domain, with the rest looked up from reference TRBV5-4 and TRBJ1-5, is ETGVTQSPTHLIKTRGQQVTLRCSSQSGHNTVSWYQQALGQGPQFIFQYYREEENGRGNFPPRFSGLQFPNYSSELNVNALELDDSALYLCASSLRQGAWQPQHFGDGTRLSIL.

J is TRBJ2-7 and V is TRBV7-2, with 9 bases lining up with TRBD1. The junction had 10 bases not matched to a gene; V was cut back by 4 bases and J by 3 bases. Germline V gives CDR1 SGHTA, CDR2 FQGNSA. The CDR3 has 16 amino acids. CDR3 sequence reads: CASSSPDRGRVYEQYF. CDR3 DNA sequence: TGTGCCAGCAGCTCGCCGGACAGGGGCAGAGTCTACGAGCAGTACTTC.